A single sample is the source of the 4 T cell receptor beta chains below, sequenced in a study of blood T cell repertoires in COVID-19. Using immunoSEQ multiplex PCR, the repertoire was profiled, and TCRdb retains in-frame clones only, with some absent. The table has over 400,000 clones, roughly 88% seen once. Sequencing was carried out using peripheral blood. The receptor set was obtained from a woman younger than 45 with active or convalescent COVID-19.

The rearrangement links TRBV6-1 to TRBJ1-4; D perhaps matches TRBD1 (6 bases). The germline V gene has CDR1 MNHNS and CDR2 SASEGT. CDR3 length: 15 amino acids. V lost 1 base to trimming and J lost 3 bases, with 9 bases between them. CDR3 loop: CASSEDQGSNEKLFF. DNA for the CDR3: TGTGCCAGCAGTGAAGACCAGGGGTCTAATGAAAAACTGTTTTTT.

The genes are TRBV30 and TRBJ1-1; 7 bases line up with TRBD1. CDR1 is GTSNPN and CDR2 is SVGIG in the germline V gene (reference sequence). J was trimmed by 0 bases and V by 5 bases; bases with no gene match: 6. The CDR3 contains 14 residues. This chain's CDR3 is CAWGRDSMNTEAFF. CDR3 nucleotide sequence: TGTGCCTGGGGCCGGGACAGCATGAACACTGAAGCTTTCTTT.

The rearrangement joins TRBV9 to TRBJ2-2; D ambiguous. CDR1 is SGDLS, CDR2 YYNGEE, per germline. This CDR3 has 11 amino acids. V lost 1 base to trimming and J lost 7 bases, with 2 bases between them. This CDR3 is CASSVYGELFF. DNA of the CDR3: TGTGCCAGCAGCGTATACGGGGAGCTGTTTTTT.

The chain uses TRBV5-1 and TRBJ2-5; possible D gene TRBD1, 6 bases. From germline, CDR1 is SGHRS and CDR2 YFSETQ. Trimming left V 4 bases short and J 3 bases short, with 19 bases between. This CDR3 has 16 residues. CDR3 DNA: TGCGCCAGCAGCCAGGGGAAGGGCGGGTCCGAAGAGACCCAGTACTTC. It specifies CASSQGKGGSEETQYF. Together with reference TRBV5-1 and TRBJ2-5, the CDR3 gives the full variable domain: KAGVTQTPRYLIKTRGQQVTLSCSPISGHRSVSWYQQTPGQGLQFLFEYFSETQRNKGNFPGRFSGRQFSNSRSEMNVSTLELGDSALYLCASSQGKGGSEETQYFGPGTRLLVL.